A single sample is the source of the 13 T cell receptor beta chains below, sequenced in a study of monozygotic twins with inflammatory bowel disease. TCRdb re-called the 5' RACE reads; every CDR3 protein appears as one record, without DNA. The listing contains a few hundred thousand distinct CDR3 sequences. The specimen sequenced was blood. All receptors derive from a human donor with ulcerative colitis or Crohn's disease, or a healthy co-twin of an affected twin (not recorded which).

The V call is TRBV3-1, the J call TRBJ1-4; TCRdb designates TRBD1, a call that cannot be tested without DNA. CDR1 LGHDT and CDR2 YNNKEL come from the germline V gene (reference sequence). The CDR3 covers 15 residues. The CDR3 here is CASRDTGETNEKLFF. Full variable domain (missing parts from reference TRBV3-1 and TRBJ1-4): DTAVSQTPKYLVTQMGNDKSIKCEQNLGHDTMYWYKQDSKKFLKIMFSYNNKELIINETVPNRFSPKSPDKAHLNLHINSLELGDSAVYFCASRDTGETNEKLFFGSGTQLSVL.

The chain combines TRBV5-1 with TRBJ1-1. Germline values: CDR1 SGHRS, CDR2 YFSETQ. CDR3 length: 16 amino acids. The CDR3: CASSLEAGTGNTEAFF. The entire variable domain, with the rest obtained from reference TRBV5-1 and TRBJ1-1, is as follows: KAGVTQTPRYLIKTRGQQVTLSCSPISGHRSVSWYQQTPGQGLQFLFEYFSETQRNKGNFPGRFSGRQFSNSRSEMNVSTLELGDSALYLCASSLEAGTGNTEAFFGQGTRLTVV.

V usage is TRBV19 and J usage is TRBJ1-1; TCRdb's D call of TRBD1 is untestable without DNA. The CDR3 consists of 17 residues. Germline V gives CDR1 LNHDA, CDR2 SQIVND (reference sequence). CDR3 sequence: CASRGRGALWMNTEAFF. Looking up the rest from reference TRBV19 and TRBJ1-1 gives the full variable domain: DGGITQSPKYLFRKEGQNVTLSCEQNLNHDAMYWYRQDPGQGLRLIYYSQIVNDFQKGDIAEGYSVSREKKESFPLTVTSAQKNPTAFYLCASRGRGALWMNTEAFFGQGTRLTVV.

The chain recombines TRBV20-1 with TRBJ2-2; with no DNA, the TCRdb D assignment of TRBD1 cannot be verified. Germline V lookup: CDR1 DFQATT, CDR2 SNEGSKA (reference sequence). The CDR3 extends over 14 amino acids. The CDR3 protein is CSAPRPGGTGELFF.

The V and J genes are TRBV9 and TRBJ1-4. Germline V gene lookup returns CDR1 SGDLS and CDR2 YYNGEE. This CDR3 comprises 16 residues. The CDR3 spells CASSPPAVGVGEKLFF.

The chain employs TRBV12-3 or TRBV12-4 and TRBJ2-1. The CDR3 is 17 amino acids. The CDR3: CASSFWQTVSSYNEQFF.

This chain links TRBV6-5 with TRBJ2-7; the D call from TCRdb, TRBD1, cannot be confirmed without DNA. This CDR3 contains 14 residues. Germline V gene data show CDR1 as MNHEY and CDR2 as SVGAGI. The CDR3 sequence: CASSFSGRSYEQYF.

V usage is TRBV6-5 and J usage is TRBJ1-4; TCRdb calls TRBD1, which cannot be checked without DNA. Per the germline V gene, CDR1 is MNHEY and CDR2 is SVGAGI. The CDR3 extends over 17 amino acids. CDR3 protein: CASSYVLVGAVNEKLFF.

This sequence joins TRBV3-1 and TRBJ1-1; TCRdb's D gene call, TRBD1, goes unchecked for lack of DNA. CDR3 length: 14 amino acids. CDR1 LGHDT and CDR2 YNNKEL come from the germline V gene (reference sequence). The CDR3 protein is CASSQNRRNTEAFF.

This chain connects TRBV4-3 to TRBJ1-1. This CDR3 spans 13 amino acids. CDR1 and CDR2 (germline): LGHNA, YSLEER. Here the CDR3 reads CASSQDRGNTAFF.

The gene calls are TRBV6-1 and TRBJ2-1; TCRdb returns TRBD2, unconfirmable since there is no DNA. CDR1 and CDR2 (germline): MNHNS, SASEGT. The CDR3 is 16 residues long. CDR3 amino acids: CASSSLERGAYNEQFF.

The chain employs TRBV5-1 and TRBJ2-1; TCRdb outputs TRBD2, but without DNA this stays unchecked. Germline V gene lookup returns CDR1 SGHRS and CDR2 YFSETQ. This CDR3 spans 19 amino acids. The CDR3 sequence is CASSLVTMGLAGGPGEQFF.

This chain connects TRBV24-1 to TRBJ2-1; TCRdb proposes TRBD2, but this gene call is untestable without DNA. The CDR3 is made up of 15 amino acids. Per germline, CDR1 KGHDR and CDR2 SFDVKD. The CDR3 here is CATNHNSGAFHEQFF.